Listed below are T cell receptor beta chains from one sample, sequenced in a study of beta chain features in type 1 diabetes. Clones were read by immunoSEQ multiplex PCR, and TCRdb kept only the in-frame ones, dropping some. The data contain 150,000 to 200,000 clones, around 8.4% of them singletons. Sequencing was performed on central memory CD4+ T cells from blood. Every receptor here comes from a woman aged 18-29 years with type 1 diabetes. Each CDR3 is given with its conserved first and last residue. The order of the fields is V gene, clone size, CDR3 length, D gene, J gene, CDR3 DNA, CDR3 protein. D genes are given only for firm matches. Some rows mark clone size as missing; the rest say once, few, many or name a class of expanded clone.

V: TRBV25-1
size: .
length: 13
D: .
J: TRBJ2-6
DNA: TGTGCCAGTGAGTTCTCTGGGGCCAACGTCCTGACTTTC
CDR3: CASEFSGANVLTF

V: TRBV6-6
size: few
length: 14
D: TRBD2
J: TRBJ2-5
DNA: TGTGCCAGCTTGCGGGGGGGGTACCAAGAGACCCAGTACTTC
CDR3: CASLRGGYQETQYF

V: TRBV1
size: .
length: 16
D: .
J: TRBJ1-6
DNA: TGCACCAGCAGCCAAGGGGGAGGACATGCAGAATCACCCCTCCACTTT
CDR3: CTSSQGGGHAESPLHF

V: TRBV19
size: few
length: 15
D: TRBD2
J: TRBJ2-1
DNA: TGTGCCAGTAGTGCTGGGACTAGCGGATTCAATGAGCAGTTCTTC
CDR3: CASSAGTSGFNEQFF

V: TRBV21-1
size: many
length: 13
D: .
J: TRBJ2-5
DNA: TGTGCCAGCAGCAGGACTAGCCAAGAGACCCAGTACTTC
CDR3: CASSRTSQETQYF

V: TRBV7-6
size: .
length: 14
D: .
J: TRBJ2-7
DNA: TGTGCCAGCAGCTTACAGGAAAACTCCTACGAGCAGTACTTC
CDR3: CASSLQENSYEQYF

V: TRBV5-1
size: .
length: 12
D: .
J: TRBJ2-7
DNA: TGCGCCAGCAGCTTCAATGAGGGCGAGCAGTACTTC
CDR3: CASSFNEGEQYF

V: TRBV15
size: few
length: 15
D: TRBD1
J: TRBJ1-5
DNA: TGTGCCACCAGCAGTGAGGGACAGGGGAGAGAGCCCCAGCATTTT
CDR3: CATSSEGQGREPQHF

V: TRBV5-6
size: .
length: 14
D: .
J: TRBJ2-1
DNA: TGTGCCAGCAGCTTCGGGGGTGAACACAATGAGCAGTTCTTC
CDR3: CASSFGGEHNEQFF

V: TRBV5-1
size: few
length: 15
D: TRBD1
J: TRBJ2-3
DNA: TGCGCCAGCAGCTCCGGGACAGGGGCCACAGATACGCAGTATTTT
CDR3: CASSSGTGATDTQYF

V: TRBV7-8
size: .
length: 13
D: .
J: TRBJ2-7
DNA: TGTGCCAGCACCCCGGAGCCCTCCTACGAGCAGTACTTC
CDR3: CASTPEPSYEQYF

V: TRBV10-3
size: .
length: 14
D: TRBD2
J: TRBJ2-3
DNA: TGTGCCTCCCGGACTAGCGGGGCCCCAGATACGCAGTATTTT
CDR3: CASRTSGAPDTQYF

V: TRBV12-5
size: .
length: 16
D: TRBD1
J: TRBJ1-1
DNA: TGTGCTAGTGGTTTCCAAGGGGGCTCCCTGAACACTGAAGCTTTCTTT
CDR3: CASGFQGGSLNTEAFF

V: TRBV15
size: .
length: 16
D: TRBD1
J: TRBJ1-4
DNA: TGTGCCACCAGCAGGATCCGGACAGGGGCGGGAGAAAAACTGTTTTTT
CDR3: CATSRIRTGAGEKLFF

V: TRBV11-1
size: .
length: 15
D: .
J: TRBJ2-1
DNA: TGTGCCAGCAGCCGGCGGGGATCATCTTACAATGAGCAGTTCTTC
CDR3: CASSRRGSSYNEQFF

V: TRBV5-6
size: few
length: 15
D: .
J: TRBJ2-7
DNA: TGTGCCAGCAGCTCCCCGGGATTCGACTTTTACGAGCAGTACTTC
CDR3: CASSSPGFDFYEQYF

V: TRBV6-6
size: few
length: 13
D: .
J: TRBJ2-7
DNA: TGTGCCAGCAGTTACTCCGAGGGGGTCGAGCAGTACTTC
CDR3: CASSYSEGVEQYF

V: TRBV7-8
size: few
length: 18
D: .
J: TRBJ1-2
DNA: TGTGCCAGCAGCTTAGACGGCCGGTGGGCCGGGACTGGGTATGGCTACACCTTC
CDR3: CASSLDGRWAGTGYGYTF

V: TRBV2
size: few
length: 12
D: TRBD1
J: TRBJ1-1
DNA: TGTGCCAGCAGACGACAGGGGACTGAAGCTTTCTTT
CDR3: CASRRQGTEAFF

V: TRBV7-2
size: few
length: 14
D: .
J: TRBJ2-3
DNA: TGTGCCAGCAGCCCAACCGGGAGCACAGATACGCAGTATTTT
CDR3: CASSPTGSTDTQYF

V: TRBV7-2
size: few
length: 14
D: .
J: TRBJ2-2
DNA: TGTGCCAGCAGCTTTCTGGGGAGCACCGGGGAGCTGTTTTTT
CDR3: CASSFLGSTGELFF

V: TRBV7-7
size: .
length: 13
D: .
J: TRBJ2-3
DNA: TGTGCTAGCAGCGCCGGGGGGCCAGATACGCAGTATTTT
CDR3: CASSAGGPDTQYF

V: TRBV7-2
size: few
length: 14
D: TRBD1
J: TRBJ1-1
DNA: TGTGCCAGCAGCCCGGGACAGGTGAACACTGAAGCTTTCTTT
CDR3: CASSPGQVNTEAFF

V: TRBV12-5
size: few
length: 14
D: .
J: TRBJ1-1
DNA: TGTGCTAGTGGTCCCCAGGGAGGGATTACTGAAGCTTTCTTT
CDR3: CASGPQGGITEAFF

V: TRBV7-8
size: few
length: 14
D: .
J: TRBJ1-2
DNA: TGTGCCAGCAGCAAGGACAGAACTAACTATGGCTACACCTTC
CDR3: CASSKDRTNYGYTF

V: TRBV7-2
size: .
length: 15
D: TRBD1
J: TRBJ2-1
DNA: TGTGCCAGCAGCCCCGGGACAGGGGGATGGGATGAGCAGTTCTTC
CDR3: CASSPGTGGWDEQFF

V: TRBV5-4
size: .
length: 15
D: .
J: TRBJ2-2
DNA: TGTGCCAGCAGCTTGGCCCTAGCGAACACCGGGGAGCTGTTTTTT
CDR3: CASSLALANTGELFF

V: TRBV7-3
size: .
length: 15
D: .
J: TRBJ2-1
DNA: TGTGCCAGCAGCAAACAGGGTACGATGGGCAATGAGCAGTTCTTC
CDR3: CASSKQGTMGNEQFF

V: TRBV28
size: few
length: 14
D: .
J: TRBJ1-5
DNA: TGTGCCAGCAGTTTACAACAGAATAATCAGCCCCAGCATTTT
CDR3: CASSLQQNNQPQHF

V: TRBV19
size: .
length: 16
D: TRBD1
J: TRBJ2-5
DNA: TGTGCCGGGGCGCCGGTCCACAGGGGGCCATGGGAGACCCAGTACTTC
CDR3: CAGAPVHRGPWETQYF

V: TRBV10-2
size: .
length: 11
D: .
J: TRBJ2-7
DNA: TGCGCCAGCAGTGATATGTACGAGCAGTACTTC
CDR3: CASSDMYEQYF

V: TRBV5-1
size: few
length: 15
D: .
J: TRBJ2-3
DNA: TGCGCCAGCAGCTTGTCCCCGGCAGGAACAGATACGCAGTATTTT
CDR3: CASSLSPAGTDTQYF

V: TRBV2
size: .
length: 15
D: TRBD1
J: TRBJ1-2
DNA: TGTGCCAGCCAGGGGGGTGGGAGCCGTAACTATGGCTACACCTTC
CDR3: CASQGGGSRNYGYTF

V: TRBV7-3
size: .
length: 13
D: .
J: TRBJ2-7
DNA: TGTGCCAGCAGCTTGGAGCGGCAGGGGGAGCAGTACTTC
CDR3: CASSLERQGEQYF